This is a list of T cell receptor beta chains from one sample in a study of blood T cell repertoires in COVID-19. Some clones are missing from TCRdb's copy, which holds only in-frame ones; the method was immunoSEQ multiplex PCR. This sample carries 110,000 or so clones, over 75% of them seen once, and the ten largest clones take over 2%. Specimen: peripheral blood. The receptor set was obtained from a human donor in a cohort sampled during active COVID-19. Both conserved end residues are part of each CDR3. A D gene is named only where the DNA matches it firmly. Size values are once, few and many counts, or a class for expanded clones, and some rows have none.

V,J,size,D,CDR3,DNA
TRBV7-9,TRBJ2-3,NA,NA,CASSLMGLTSTDTQYF,TGTGCCAGCAGCTTAATGGGACTCACCAGCACAGATACGCAGTATTTT
TRBV9,TRBJ1-6,few,NA,CASSGGAGGSPLHF,TGTGCCAGCAGCGGCGGGGCGGGGGGCTCACCCCTCCACTTT
TRBV7-3,TRBJ2-7,few,TRBD1,CASSAQQGMRQYF,TGTGCCAGCAGCGCCCAACAGGGGATGCGGCAGTACTTC
TRBV28,TRBJ2-2,NA,NA,CASSLSMSGELFF,TGTGCCAGCAGTTTATCCATGAGCGGGGAGCTGTTTTTT
TRBV5-1,TRBJ1-2,NA,TRBD1,CASSLPLLGTDYGYTF,TGCGCCAGCAGCTTGCCTCTCCTGGGGACAGACTATGGCTACACCTTC
TRBV27,TRBJ2-3,NA,NA,CASSLRQSTDTQYF,TGTGCCAGCAGTCTTCGACAAAGCACAGATACGCAGTATTTT
TRBV24-1,TRBJ2-7,NA,TRBD1,CATSDWTGGAYEQYF,TGTGCCACCAGTGACTGGACAGGGGGCGCCTACGAGCAGTACTTC
TRBV11-2,TRBJ1-5,NA,NA,CASSTGWEPQHF,TGTGCCAGCAGCACAGGGTGGGAGCCCCAGCATTTT
TRBV6-1,TRBJ2-7,NA,TRBD2,CASSVRLAGGNSYEQYF,TGTGCCAGCAGTGTTCGGCTAGCGGGAGGTAACTCCTACGAGCAGTACTTC
TRBV5-1,TRBJ2-2,NA,TRBD1,CASSLTGQGGTGELFF,TGCGCCAGCAGCTTGACCGGACAGGGCGGCACCGGGGAGCTGTTTTTT
TRBV18,TRBJ1-2,NA,TRBD1,CASSLGTGNYGYTF,TGTGCCAGCTCACTGGGGACAGGAAACTATGGCTACACCTTC
TRBV18,TRBJ2-5,NA,NA,CASSPPPGTLAQETQYF,TGTGCCAGCTCACCGCCTCCCGGGACTCTGGCCCAAGAGACCCAGTACTTC
TRBV28,TRBJ1-5,NA,NA,CASTGGSNQPQHF,TGTGCCAGTACCGGGGGTAGCAATCAGCCCCAGCATTTT
TRBV5-1,TRBJ2-5,NA,TRBD1,CASRVLSPGTGKQETQYF,TGCGCCAGCAGAGTCTTGTCGCCGGGGACAGGTAAACAAGAGACCCAGTACTTC
TRBV5-6,TRBJ1-6,once,NA,CASSLWSGPYSPLHF,TGTGCCAGCAGCCTTTGGAGCGGCCCCTATTCACCCCTCCACTTT